Listed here are 27 T cell receptor beta chains from one sample, sequenced in a study of blood T cell repertoires in COVID-19. The data were produced by immunoSEQ multiplex PCR, yet TCRdb's version contains in-frame clones alone and is incomplete. There are approximately 110,000 clones in the sample; 85% occur only once, and 2.5% to 3.5% lies in the top ten. The sequencing sample was made of peripheral blood. The receptor source for this set is an elderly woman with COVID-19, enrolled during active disease.

The gene calls are TRBV7-9 and TRBJ2-3, with 9 positions matching TRBD1. V was pared by 4 bases and J by 5 bases, with 10 bases of the junction left unmatched. Germline V gene data show CDR1 as SEHNR and CDR2 as FQNEAQ (reference sequence). This CDR3 is 16 amino acids long. CDR3 DNA: TGTGCCAGCAGCTACGGACAGGGGAGTTGGGTAGATACGCAGTATTTT. This translates into CASSYGQGSWVDTQYF.

The chain couples TRBV6-2 or TRBV6-3 to TRBJ2-3, with unresolved D. The CDR3 contains 13 residues. V lost 2 bases to trimming and J lost 2 bases, with 5 bases between them. The germline gives CDR1 MNHEY, CDR2 SVGEGT. The DNA for the CDR3 is TGTGCCAGCAGTTACGAGGTCACAGATACGCAGTATTTT. This sequence encodes CASSYEVTDTQYF.

The CDR3 sequence: CASSYPLLDRDYEQYF. The CDR3 DNA follows: TGTGCCAGCAGTTACCCCCTCCTGGACAGAGATTACGAGCAGTACTTC. The rearrangement uses TRBV6-6 and TRBJ2-7; weak D call: TRBD1 (6 bases). The CDR3 spans 16 residues. The germline gives CDR1 MNHNY, CDR2 SVGAGI (reference sequence). With 2 bases removed from V and 4 bases from J, the gap between germline ends came to 18 bases.

The gene calls are TRBV2 and TRBJ1-1, with D perhaps TRBD1 (5 bases). The length of the CDR3 is 12 residues. Between the trimmed V and J ends, which lost 4 bases and 7 bases, there was a span of 10 bases. CDR1 and CDR2 (germline): SNHLY, FYNNEI. The CDR3, as DNA: TGTGCCAGCAGTGTTTCAGGGATTGAAGCTTTCTTT. Translating it yields CASSVSGIEAFF.

This rearrangement joins TRBV5-1 to TRBJ1-2; D might be TRBD1 (5 bases). Trimming left V 2 bases short and J 0 bases short, with 11 bases between. Germline loops: CDR1 SGHRS, CDR2 YFSETQ. This CDR3 spans 15 amino acids. CDR3 sequence: CASSFGTEANYGYTF. In DNA, the CDR3 is TGCGCCAGCAGCTTCGGGACTGAAGCTAACTATGGCTACACCTTC.

The V call is TRBV4-1, the J call TRBJ1-2; 8 bases map to TRBD1. The CDR3 has 15 amino acids. CDR1 and CDR2 (germline): MGHRA, YSYEKL. The V segment lost 0 bases and the J segment 8 bases; nucleotides outside the gene matches: 8. CDR3 DNA: TGCGCCAGCAGCCAAGAAACTTCCAGGGGGCAAGGCTACACCTTC. Amino acids: CASSQETSRGQGYTF.

The chain combines TRBV7-2 with TRBJ2-6, with 7 positions matching TRBD1. The V and J ends lost 5 bases and 4 bases, in that order; junction bases with no gene match: 5. Germline V lookup: CDR1 SGHTA, CDR2 FQGNSA. This CDR3 spans 15 amino acids. Here the CDR3 DNA reads TGTGCCAGCAGCCTGACAGGGACCGGGGCCAACGTCCTGACTTTC. Its translation: CASSLTGTGANVLTF.

The J gene is TRBJ1-1, the V gene TRBV19; D is perhaps TRBD1 (6 bases). In germline, CDR1 is LNHDA, CDR2 SQIVND (reference sequence). The CDR3 extends over 16 amino acids. Trimming shortened V by 1 base and J by 2 bases, and 14 bases separated the two germline ends. The CDR3 DNA reads as TGTGCCAGTAGTATAGGGGACACCGGGCCCAACACTGAAGCTTTCTTT. This translates into CASSIGDTGPNTEAFF.

As DNA, the CDR3 is TGTGCCAGCAGCCCCGTTACTAGCGGGAGGGGGGTAGATACGCAGTATTTT. Translation: CASSPVTSGRGVDTQYF. The V and J genes are TRBV11-2 and TRBJ2-3; 13 nucleotides agree with TRBD2. The CDR3 sequence is 17 residues long. V lost 5 bases, J lost 5 bases, and 10 bases stayed unmatched. Germline V gene lookup returns CDR1 SGHAT and CDR2 FQNNGV.

A few counts support this clone. This rearrangement joins TRBV28 to TRBJ1-2, with TRBD1 matching over 7 bases. CDR1 MDHEN and CDR2 SYDVKM come from the germline V gene. This CDR3 comprises 14 residues. Trimming cost V 3 bases and J 6 bases; bases outside gene matches: 7. The CDR3 nucleotides are TGTGCCAGCAGTTTCGGACAGGTACCGAATGGCTACACCTTC. Protein product: CASSFGQVPNGYTF.

This clone has only one observation. At one end, the junction sequence differs from germline, possibly due to a read error. The CDR3 bases are TGCGCCAGCAGTCAATCGAATAAACTAGCGGGAGCCTCTCAGCACTTC. This translates into CASSQSNKLAGASQHF. The chain is built from TRBV23-1 and TRBJ2-7; TRBD2 agrees at 11 bases. TRBV23-1 is assigned to the ORF class and has an uncertain function. This CDR3 is 16 amino acids long.

The chain employs TRBV28 and TRBJ2-5, with 7 bases fitting TRBD2. Germline-derived CDR1 and CDR2 are MDHEN and SYDVKM. After removal of 6 bases from V and 3 bases from J, the junction contained 10 bases not matched to a gene. This CDR3 has 15 residues. CDR3 loop: CASSRRPAGEETQYF. The CDR3 DNA sequence: TGTGCCAGCAGCCGACGACCGGCGGGGGAAGAGACCCAGTACTTC.

This clone was detected a few times. This sequence joins TRBV6-2 or TRBV6-3 and TRBJ2-1, with 8 bases that match TRBD1. V lost 7 bases, J lost 6 bases, and 11 bases stayed unmatched. The V gene's germline CDR1 is MNHEY and CDR2 SVGEGT. The CDR3 spans 15 residues. Here the CDR3 DNA reads TGTGCCAGCATCCCAGGGGGCCTCCCGATCAATGAGCAGTTCTTC. Its protein product is CASIPGGLPINEQFF.

V is TRBV6-5 and J is TRBJ1-1; D is undetermined. In germline, CDR1 is MNHEY, CDR2 SVGAGI. The CDR3 is made up of 15 amino acids. The V end lost 2 bases, the J end lost 1 base, and 11 bases lay between the germline ends. For the CDR3, the DNA is TGTGCCAGCAGTTACGAGGGAGCCAGGAACACTGAAGCTTTCTTT. Translated: CASSYEGARNTEAFF.

The chain couples TRBV18 to TRBJ2-5; TRBD1 matches 7 bases. The CDR3 runs to 14 residues. The V gene's germline CDR1 is KGHSH and CDR2 LQKENI. V lost 5 bases, J lost 4 bases, and 7 bases stayed unmatched. The CDR3 protein is CASSVNRGGETQYF. In DNA, the CDR3 is TGTGCCAGCTCAGTCAACAGGGGCGGAGAGACCCAGTACTTC.

CDR3 in amino acids: CASKSKRGAYEQYF. The CDR3 DNA reads TGTGCCAGCAAATCCAAAAGGGGTGCCTACGAGCAGTACTTC. This chain uses TRBV28 with TRBJ2-7, with a tentative D call TRBD1 (5 bases). The CDR3 runs to 14 residues. From germline, CDR1 is MDHEN and CDR2 SYDVKM. V lost 7 bases and J lost 2, with 15 bases in between.

The chain is built from TRBV6-5 and TRBJ2-4; weak D call: TRBD2 (5 bases). V lost 8 bases and J 3 bases, leaving 11 bases between the germline ends. Germline assignment: CDR1 MNHEY and CDR2 SVGAGI. The CDR3 loop spans 13 amino acids. Here the CDR3 DNA reads TGTGCCAGCGAGGACTCCGACAAAAACATTCAGTACTTC. Protein sequence: CASEDSDKNIQYF.

The chain has TRBV9 and TRBJ2-4; D may be TRBD2 (5 bases). CDR1 SGDLS and CDR2 YYNGEE come from the germline V gene. This CDR3 is built from 15 residues. V dropped 8 bases and J dropped 1 base, with 16 bases sitting between them. The CDR3 region has the DNA TGTGCCAGAACAAACGGGCCGGGGGCCAAAAACATTCAGTACTTC. Translating it yields CARTNGPGAKNIQYF.

The rearrangement links TRBV7-9 to TRBJ1-1; maybe TRBD1 (6 bases). Germline V gives CDR1 SEHNR, CDR2 FQNEAQ (reference sequence). The CDR3 covers 13 residues. The V gene lost 4 bases and the J gene lost 1 base, with 7 bases spanning the gap. CDR3 amino acids: CASSYRANTEAFF. CDR3 nucleotides: TGTGCCAGCAGCTACAGGGCGAACACTGAAGCTTTCTTT. Variable domain in full (rest from reference TRBV7-9 and TRBJ1-1): DTGVSQNPRHKITKRGQNVTFRCDPISEHNRLYWYRQTLGQGPEFLTYFQNEAQLEKSRLLSDRFSAERPKGSFSTLEIQRTEQGDSAMYLCASSYRANTEAFFGQGTRLTVV.

As concerns this clone: The same CDR3 also results from other DNA sequences found in this sample. CDR3: CAISESGGNQPQHF. Here the CDR3 DNA reads TGTGCCATCAGTGAGTCCGGTGGCAATCAGCCCCAGCATTTT. J is TRBJ1-5 and V is TRBV10-3; D uncertain. V lost 0 bases and J lost 2, with 5 bases in between. Per the germline V gene, CDR1 is ENHRY and CDR2 is SYGVKD. The CDR3 runs to 14 residues.

CDR3 coding DNA: TGTGCCAGCAGCTTAAGACGCAGCGGAGATACGCAGTATTTT. Protein product: CASSLRRSGDTQYF. The rearrangement links TRBV7-2 to TRBJ2-3, with a possible D match to TRBD2 (5 bases). V dropped 2 bases and J dropped 5 bases, with 11 bases sitting between them. This CDR3 is built from 14 residues. The germline V gene has CDR1 SGHTA and CDR2 FQGNSA.

Notes on this clone: A junction boundary mismatches the germline segment, possibly from a read error. The same CDR3 is also encoded by other DNA sequences in this sample. The rearrangement uses TRBV19 and TRBJ2-7, with 8 positions matching TRBD2. CDR3 length: 14 amino acids. The germline gives CDR1 LNHDA, CDR2 SQIVND (reference sequence). Here the CDR3 DNA reads TGTGCCAGTAGCTCGGCTAGCGGGCCCTACGAGCAGTACTTT. Translated, it gives CASSSASGPYEQYF.

Here the CDR3 DNA reads TGCGCCAGCAGCGTTTACAGGGGAGGGACTAGCGGAGCCCTCACAGATACGCAGTATTTT. Encoded protein: CASSVYRGGTSGALTDTQYF. The V and J genes are TRBV5-1 and TRBJ2-3; the match to TRBD2 covers 11 bases. The length of the CDR3 is 20 residues. CDR1 is SGHRS and CDR2 is YFSETQ in the germline V gene. The trim removed 4 bases at V and 2 bases at J, leaving 18 bases unmatched.

The chain links TRBV6-5 to TRBJ1-5; D unresolved. This CDR3 is built from 15 residues. The ends were cut back, 6 bases at V and 5 bases at J, with 17 bases in the middle. CDR1 and CDR2 from the germline V gene are MNHEY and SVGAGI. The CDR3 nucleotides read TGTGCCAGCAGCAGTTACGGGAGGAACGATCAGCCCCAGCATTTT. This gives the protein CASSSYGRNDQPQHF.

In DNA form, the CDR3 reads TGCGCCAGCAGCCCAGGGGACAACACCGGGGAGCTGTTTTTT. Its protein product is CASSPGDNTGELFF. The chain combines TRBV5-1 with TRBJ2-2; maybe TRBD1 (6 bases). Germline CDR1 reads SGHRS; CDR2 reads YFSETQ. The CDR3 is 14 residues long. Trimming shortened V by 4 bases and J by 2 bases, and 9 bases separated the two germline ends.

The chain combines TRBV20-1 with TRBJ1-2; D uncertain. This CDR3 region has 12 residues. V was pared by 3 bases and J by 4 bases, with 9 bases between. Germline loops: CDR1 DFQATT, CDR2 SNEGSKA (reference sequence). CDR3 region: CSASPRGYGYTF. In DNA form, the CDR3 reads TGCAGTGCTAGTCCCCGGGGCTATGGCTACACCTTC.

This clone has just one count. This chain links TRBV4-3 with TRBJ1-2; TRBD1 agrees at 8 bases. Germline values: CDR1 LGHNA, CDR2 YSLEER. Trimming removed 3 bases from V and 4 bases from J; junction bases left unmatched: 7. The CDR3 runs to 15 residues. Written as DNA, the CDR3 is TGCGCCAGCAGCCACGACGGGACAGGTATCTATGGCTACACCTTC. Translating gives CASSHDGTGIYGYTF.